This T cell receptor beta chain was sequenced for a study of early T cells in non-severe SARS-CoV-2 infection. Looking at the study overall: Unsorted whole blood bulk RNA was sequenced, with unpaired chains. General observations from the study: Matching against VDJdb likely underestimated virus-specific expansions, favoring anti-spike CD8.

This clonotype was observed a few times. The antigen is undetermined. The protocol attached unique molecular identifiers to individual cDNA molecules. MiXCR was run by TCRdb on the 5' RACE reads, yielding one entry per CDR3 protein. The table has roughly 66,000 distinct CDR3 sequences, roughly 9% seen once; the top ten hold under 4%. Trimming shortened V by 0 bases and J by 5 bases, and 16 bases separated the two germline ends. Germline assignment: CDR1 KGHSH and CDR2 LQKENI. The CDR3 spans 16 residues. The sequencing sample was made of whole blood. The TCR comes from an adult who was a healthcare worker with PCR-confirmed SARS-CoV-2 infection or an uninfected control (not recorded which). The chain links TRBV18 to TRBJ1-2; D is undetermined. The CDR3 is CASSPPLDAGVYGYTF. The CDR3 nucleotides are TGTGCCAGCTCACCACCGCTTGATGCAGGCGTATATGGCTACACCTTC. The variable domain in full, completed from reference TRBV18 and TRBJ1-2, reads NAGVMQNPRHLVRRRGQEARLRCSPMKGHSHVYWYRQLPEEGLKFMVYLQKENIIDESGMPKERFSAEFPKEGPSILRIQQVVRGDSAAYFCASSPPLDAGVYGYTFGSGTRLTVV.